The entry that follows covers one TCR beta chain sequence. Its antigen is still unknown. The template for TCR beta VDJ and CDR3 sequence profiling was genomic DNA. One entry per CDR3 protein results from TCRdb running MiXCR on the reads. The sample records 160,000 or so distinct CDR3 sequences, 40% to 60% being singletons. These data belong to a study of CD8+CD57+ T cells in acquired aplastic anemia. Across the study: The average for DNA from sorted CD4+ and CD8+ cells was roughly 3 ug.

Study-wide results and caveats: Between patients and controls, twenty-nine CD8+ CDR3 sequences were found in common. The CD8+ Simpson's diversity of patients and controls was not significantly different.

It was patients with CD8+CD57+ cell expansion by flow cytometry who were chosen for sequencing. The CDR3 is made up of 13 amino acids. V gave up 8 bases and J gave up 9 bases, with 17 bases separating them. From germline, CDR1 is MNHNS and CDR2 SASEGT. The specimen sequenced was sorted CD4+, CD8+, or CD8+CD57+ T cells (not recorded which) from PBMCs. The chain is built from TRBV6-1 and TRBJ2-1; D call uncertain. The source is a human donor with aplastic anemia. CDR3 DNA: TGTGCCAGCTCCTCTCCACCGAAGGGTGAGCAGTTCTTC. Protein product: CASSSPPKGEQFF.